The 5 T cell receptor beta chains given below trace back to one sample, sequenced in a study of control samples from healthy donors and cancer patients. Repertoires were generated with immunoSEQ multiplex PCR, while TCRdb's copy carries only in-frame clones and drops some. This sample has 110,000 to 150,000 clones; 89% occur once, and the top ten carry more than 4%. Specimen: blood. Receptor source: a man under 40 in good health.

The J gene is TRBJ1-6, the V gene TRBV30, with a weak D call TRBD1 (5 bases). The V and J ends lost 4 bases and 10 bases respectively, with 17 bases between them. Per germline, CDR1 GTSNPN and CDR2 SVGIG (reference sequence). The CDR3 consists of 14 residues. CDR3 sequence reads: CAWNLQAGGSPLHF. Here the CDR3 DNA reads TGTGCCTGGAACCTACAGGCTGGAGGGTCACCCCTCCACTTT.

This chain connects TRBV7-2 to TRBJ2-7; D not resolved. The V and J ends lost 1 base and 4 bases respectively, with 14 bases between them. Germline CDR1 is SGHTA and CDR2 is FQGNSA. The CDR3 is made up of 15 amino acids. CDR3: CASSLGLDTVYEQYF. CDR3 nucleotides: TGTGCCAGCAGCTTAGGGTTAGACACCGTATACGAGCAGTACTTC. Complete variable domain (other parts from reference TRBV7-2 and TRBJ2-7): GAGVSQSPSNKVTEKGKDVELRCDPISGHTALYWYRQSLGQGLEFLIYFQGNSAPDKSGLPSDRFSAERTGGSVSTLTIQRTQQEDSAVYLCASSLGLDTVYEQYFGPGTRLTVT.

CDR3 DNA: TGTGCCAGCAGCCCAACCCGGACGTCTGAAGCTTTCTTT. Residues: CASSPTRTSEAFF. V gene TRBV6-6 combines with J gene TRBJ1-1, with D hard to call. CDR3 size: 13 residues. V shed 6 bases and J shed 6 bases, with 14 bases lying between them. Looked up from germline, CDR1 is MNHNY and CDR2 is SVGAGI (reference sequence).

The chain uses TRBV9 and TRBJ2-2, with D perhaps TRBD1 or TRBD2 (5 bases each). Germline CDR1 SGDLS, CDR2 YYNGEE. This CDR3 spans 14 amino acids. V shed 0 bases and J shed 6 bases, with 9 bases lying between them. The CDR3 sequence is CASSVVGVSGELFF. The CDR3 nucleotides read TGTGCCAGCAGCGTAGTGGGGGTATCCGGGGAGCTGTTTTTT. Together with reference TRBV9 and TRBJ2-2, the CDR3 gives the full variable domain: DSGVTQTPKHLITATGQRVTLRCSPRSGDLSVYWYQQSLDQGLQFLIQYYNGEERAKGNILERFSAQQFPDLHSELNLSSLELGDSALYFCASSVVGVSGELFFGEGSRLTVL.

The rearrangement links TRBV1 to TRBJ1-6; TRBD1, the table's D call, was not compared with the DNA. TRBV1 is noted as a pseudogene. The CDR3 length is 16 residues. The CDR3 loop is CTSSHRGQGVPSPLHF. The CDR3 region has the DNA TGCACCAGCAGCCACCGGGGACAGGGGGTGCCTTCACCCCTCCACTTT.